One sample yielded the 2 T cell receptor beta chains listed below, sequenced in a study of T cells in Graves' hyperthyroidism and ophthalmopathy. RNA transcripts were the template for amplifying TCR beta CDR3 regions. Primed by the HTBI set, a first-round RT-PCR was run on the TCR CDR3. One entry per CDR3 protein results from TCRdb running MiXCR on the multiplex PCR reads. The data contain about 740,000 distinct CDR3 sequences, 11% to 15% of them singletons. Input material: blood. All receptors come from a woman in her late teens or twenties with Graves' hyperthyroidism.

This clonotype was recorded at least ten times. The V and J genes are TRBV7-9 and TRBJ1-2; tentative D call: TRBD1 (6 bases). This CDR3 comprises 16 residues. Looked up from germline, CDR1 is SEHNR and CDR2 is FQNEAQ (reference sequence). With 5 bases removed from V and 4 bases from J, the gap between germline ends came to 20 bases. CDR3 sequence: CASSLNFGRGIYGYTF. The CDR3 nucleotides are TGTGCCAGCAGCCTTAACTTCGGCAGGGGAATCTATGGCTACACCTTC.

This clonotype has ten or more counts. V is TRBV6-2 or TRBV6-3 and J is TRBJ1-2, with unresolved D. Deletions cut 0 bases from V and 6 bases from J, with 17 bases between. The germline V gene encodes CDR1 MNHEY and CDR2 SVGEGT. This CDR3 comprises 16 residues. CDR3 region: CASSYSPRDLRHGYTF. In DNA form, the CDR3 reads TGTGCCAGCAGTTACTCGCCCCGCGACCTGAGACATGGCTACACCTTC.